These 16 T cell receptor beta chains came from one sample sequenced in a study of T cells in Graves' hyperthyroidism and ophthalmopathy. Researchers took RNA transcripts and amplified the TCR beta CDR3 regions from them. TCR CDR3 underwent first-round RT-PCR with the HTBI primer set. TCRdb used MiXCR to reprocess the multiplex PCR reads, holding one entry per CDR3 protein. The sample lists 450,000 to 500,000 distinct CDR3 sequences; roughly 22% were seen once. Specimen: blood. The receptors originated from a woman aged 70-85 years with Graves' ophthalmopathy.

The chain joins TRBV9 to TRBJ2-5, with 10 bases fitting TRBD1. CDR3 size: 15 residues. The germline CDR1 and CDR2 sequences are SGDLS and YYNGEE. V shed 0 bases, J shed 6 bases, and the junction held 5 bases outside the gene matches. CDR3 nucleotides: TGTGCCAGCAGCGTAGAACCGACAGGGGGCAAGACCCAGTACTTC. Translated: CASSVEPTGGKTQYF.

This clonotype was found a few times. This rearrangement joins TRBV12-3 or TRBV12-4 to TRBJ2-5; no reliable D call. This CDR3 region has 13 residues. Trimming shortened V by 6 bases and J by 5 bases, and 13 bases separated the two germline ends. The CDR3 nucleotides are TGTGCCAGCAGGAAGCCCAGTTCGGAGACCCAGTACTTC. This encodes CASRKPSSETQYF.

V usage is TRBV12-3 or TRBV12-4 and J usage is TRBJ2-1; possibly TRBD2 for D (6 bases). V lost 4 bases to trimming and J lost 5 bases, with 21 bases between them. This CDR3 region has 17 residues. CDR3 in DNA: TGTGCCAGCAGTTCCCGGGGGAGTGGATCGGCGGACAATGAGCAGTTCTTC. Protein sequence: CASSSRGSGSADNEQFF.

V is TRBV5-8 and J is TRBJ2-4; D call uncertain. The V and J ends lost 4 bases and 8 bases respectively, with 13 bases between them. Per the germline V gene, CDR1 is SGHTS and CDR2 is YDEGEE. The CDR3 runs 13 residues. The CDR3 protein is CASSPPRTDIQYF. For the CDR3, the DNA is TGTGCCAGCAGCCCTCCAAGAACGGACATTCAGTACTTC.

This clonotype was picked up many times. V and J are TRBV30 and TRBJ1-2; D uncertain. Germline V gene data show CDR1 as GTSNPN and CDR2 as SVGIG (reference sequence). The V end lost 4 bases, the J end lost 0 bases, and 15 bases lay between the germline ends. The CDR3 runs 15 residues. The CDR3 sequence: CAWTGIIPTNYGYTF. Written as DNA, the CDR3 is TGTGCCTGGACGGGGATCATCCCCACTAACTATGGCTACACCTTC.

The genes are TRBV10-3 and TRBJ1-4; D gene unclear. Germline lookup yields CDR1 ENHRY and CDR2 SYGVKD. V was clipped by 3 bases and J by 7 bases, with 9 bases between them. The CDR3 length is 13 residues. The CDR3 sequence is CAISDGPSEKLFF. The CDR3 DNA reads as TGTGCCATCAGTGACGGCCCTTCTGAAAAACTGTTTTTT.

This clonotype has just a few counts. The CDR3 sequence is CASSAYPYGYTF. CDR3 DNA sequence: TGTGCCAGCAGTGCATATCCGTATGGCTACACCTTC. The chain couples TRBV2 to TRBJ1-2; D not resolved. V gave up 4 bases and J gave up 5 bases, with 8 bases separating them. The CDR3 has 12 amino acids. Germline V gene lookup returns CDR1 SNHLY and CDR2 FYNNEI.

V gene TRBV6-2 or TRBV6-3 combines with J gene TRBJ1-2; D is undetermined. The CDR3 covers 16 residues. V dropped 4 bases and J dropped 5 bases, with 20 bases sitting between them. CDR1 and CDR2 from the germline V gene are MNHEY and SVGEGT. Written as DNA, the CDR3 is TGTGCCAGCAGTTCCCTAGTGATAGGGCTTGATTATGGCTACACCTTC. This encodes CASSSLVIGLDYGYTF.

The chain has TRBV3-1 and TRBJ2-1; 8 bases fit TRBD2. The germline V gene has CDR1 LGHDT and CDR2 YNNKEL (reference sequence). The CDR3 is made up of 15 amino acids. Losses at the gene ends were 4 bases for V and 5 bases for J; bases not matched to a gene: 7. CDR3 region: CASSRLAGIDNEQFF. The CDR3 bases are TGTGCCAGCAGCCGTCTAGCGGGCATCGACAATGAGCAGTTCTTC.

This clonotype was picked up a small number of times. This chain joins TRBV7-9 and TRBJ1-1; no firm D call. The germline CDR1 and CDR2 sequences are SEHNR and FQNEAQ (reference sequence). This CDR3 comprises 12 residues. The V end lost 1 base, the J end lost 7 bases, and 7 bases lay between the germline ends. The CDR3 region is CASSLVSSEAFF. The CDR3 bases are TGTGCCAGCAGCTTAGTTAGCAGTGAAGCTTTCTTT. Using reference TRBV7-9 and TRBJ1-1 for the parts outside the CDR3, the full variable domain is DTGVSQNPRHKITKRGQNVTFRCDPISEHNRLYWYRQTLGQGPEFLTYFQNEAQLEKSRLLSDRFSAERPKGSFSTLEIQRTEQGDSAMYLCASSLVSSEAFFGQGTRLTVV.

The table lists this clonotype with many counts. The CDR3 protein is CASTVPGTEAFF. DNA of the CDR3: TGTGCCAGCACGGTGCCTGGGACTGAAGCTTTCTTT. The rearrangement joins TRBV28 to TRBJ1-1; D is unclear. Germline values: CDR1 MDHEN, CDR2 SYDVKM. V was shortened by 7 bases and J by 5 bases, with 11 bases between the two germline ends. This CDR3 has 12 residues.

There are many counts of this clonotype. The chain links TRBV6-1 to TRBJ1-1; D is unresolved. With 10 bases removed from V and 1 base from J, the gap between germline ends came to 19 bases. CDR3 length: 15 amino acids. Germline lookup yields CDR1 MNHNS and CDR2 SASEGT. In DNA form, the CDR3 reads TGTGCCAACACCCCAACGAGAGGGCCGAACACTGAAGCTTTCTTT. This codes for CANTPTRGPNTEAFF.

In its sample, this clonotype was seen a few times. V usage is TRBV30 and J usage is TRBJ2-7; D is perhaps TRBD1 (5 bases). Germline V gene data show CDR1 as GTSNPN and CDR2 as SVGIG (reference sequence). Trimming stripped 1 base from V and 6 bases from J, with 7 bases between. The CDR3 is 11 residues long. The CDR3 region has the DNA TGTGCCTGGAGTGGCAGGGCCGAGCAGTACTTC. This sequence encodes CAWSGRAEQYF.

The genes are TRBV6-1 and TRBJ2-1, with 15 bases aligning to TRBD2. Germline V gives CDR1 MNHNS, CDR2 SASEGT. The CDR3 runs to 15 residues. V dropped 8 bases and J dropped 7; count of bases not matched to a gene: 6. CDR3 nucleotides: TGTGCCAGCGACTCGGGACTAGCGGGAGGAAATGAGCAGTTCTTC. Translated, it gives CASDSGLAGGNEQFF.

Concerning this clonotype: A junction end diverges from the germline sequence, so it may reflect a read error. The chain carries TRBV19 and TRBJ2-1; the match to TRBD2 covers 11 bases. Germline values: CDR1 LNHDA, CDR2 SQIVND (reference sequence). The CDR3 extends over 15 amino acids. DNA for the CDR3: TGTGCCAGTAGGATAGCGGGAGGGCCTATTAATGAGCAGTTCTTC. Translation gives CASRIAGGPINEQFF. Full variable domain (remainder filled in from reference TRBV19 and TRBJ2-1): DGGITQSPKYLFRKEGQNVTLSCEQNLNHDAMYWYRQDPGQGLRLIYYSQIVNDFQKGDIAEGYSVSREKKESFPLTVTSAQKNPTAFYLCASRIAGGPINEQFFGPGTRLTVL.

The chain joins TRBV20-1 to TRBJ1-2, with 7 positions matching TRBD1. The CDR3 has 15 amino acids. CDR1 DFQATT and CDR2 SNEGSKA come from the germline V gene (reference sequence). V lost 2 bases to trimming and J lost 2 bases; unmatched junction nucleotides: 8. The CDR3 coding sequence is TGCAGTGCTAGACCAGCGACAGGGCGGAACTATGGCTACACCTTC. It specifies CSARPATGRNYGYTF.